Below, one T cell receptor beta chain is given with its context. Its matching antigen is unknown. The data derive from a study of early T cells in non-severe SARS-CoV-2 infection. Study details: Sequenced material consisted of bulk RNA (from unsorted whole blood), and chains were unpaired. Overall study findings and caveats: Comparison of clonotypes with VDJdb favored anti-spike CD8 responses while missing private and CD4 specificities.

V shed 3 bases and J shed 0 bases, with 12 bases lying between them. Germline CDR1 ENHRY, CDR2 SYGVKD. The CDR3 extends over 15 amino acids. Attachment of unique molecular identifiers to individual cDNA molecules was performed. One entry per CDR3 protein results from TCRdb running MiXCR on the 5' RACE reads. The sample consists of 53,000 or so distinct CDR3 sequences, 9% to 15% of them appearing once. The chain has TRBV10-3 and TRBJ2-7, with D possibly being TRBD1 (5 bases). This specimen consisted of whole blood, obtained at baseline. This TCR derives from an adult who was a healthcare worker with PCR-confirmed SARS-CoV-2 infection or an uninfected control (not recorded which). CDR3 in DNA: TGTGCCATCAGTGATTCCCAGGGCTTCTCCTACGAGCAGTACTTC. It specifies CAISDSQGFSYEQYF.